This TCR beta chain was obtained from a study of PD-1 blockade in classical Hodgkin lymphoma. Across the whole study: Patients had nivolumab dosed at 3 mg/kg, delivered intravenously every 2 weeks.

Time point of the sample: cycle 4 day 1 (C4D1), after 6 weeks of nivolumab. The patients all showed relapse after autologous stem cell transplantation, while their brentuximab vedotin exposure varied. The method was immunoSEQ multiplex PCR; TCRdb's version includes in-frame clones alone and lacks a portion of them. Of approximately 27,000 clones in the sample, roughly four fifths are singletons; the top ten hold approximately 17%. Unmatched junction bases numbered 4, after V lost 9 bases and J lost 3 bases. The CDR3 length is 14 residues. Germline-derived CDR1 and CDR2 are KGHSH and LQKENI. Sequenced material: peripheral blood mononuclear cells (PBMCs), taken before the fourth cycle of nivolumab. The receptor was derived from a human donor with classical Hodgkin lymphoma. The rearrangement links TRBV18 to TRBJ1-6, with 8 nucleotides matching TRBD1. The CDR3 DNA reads TGTGCCAGTTCAGGGGGCATCTATAATTCACCCCTCCACTTT. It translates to CASSGGIYNSPLHF. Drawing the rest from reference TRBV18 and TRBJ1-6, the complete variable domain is NAGVMQNPRHLVRRRGQEARLRCSPMKGHSHVYWYRQLPEEGLKFMVYLQKENIIDESGMPKERFSAEFPKEGPSILRIQQVVRGDSAAYFCASSGGIYNSPLHFGNGTRLTVT.